This T cell receptor beta chain was observed in a study of cytomegalovirus exposure and HLA in healthy donors. The data were produced by immunoSEQ multiplex PCR, yet TCRdb's version contains in-frame clones alone and is incomplete. The table lists 120,000 or so clones, roughly 82% of them singletons. The CDR3 contains 13 residues. Trimming cost V 2 bases and J 4 bases, with 8 bases left between them. Germline V lookup: CDR1 MNHEY, CDR2 SMNVEV (reference sequence). As regards this clone: Its antigen is not identified.

Study observations and caveats: In vitro testing confirmed a few CMV-associated chains as specific for CMV antigens. Cytomegalovirus-associated status was assigned to 164 TCR beta chains.

The clonotype was recovered from a man aged 18 to 30 in good health and CMV-seronegative. The V call is TRBV27, the J call TRBJ1-1; D remains unclear. The sample taken for sequencing was PBMCs. CDR3 loop: CASSLGGSTEAFF. The CDR3 bases are TGTGCCAGCAGTTTAGGAGGAAGCACTGAAGCTTTCTTT.